What follows are 24 T cell receptor beta chains derived from one specimen sequenced in a study of cytomegalovirus exposure and HLA in healthy donors. Amplification used 60 Vbeta primers and 13 Jbeta primers. Profiling relied on immunoSEQ multiplex PCR, and the TCRdb table lists in-frame clones only, not all of them. The sample comprises about 160,000 clones, around 88% of which are singletons, and over 0.8% rests with the top ten. Sequenced material: PBMCs. These receptors came from a woman in her twenties or thirties in good health and CMV-seronegative.

This clone occurred once. This chain links TRBV2 with TRBJ1-2; 7 bases match TRBD1. Germline values: CDR1 SNHLY, CDR2 FYNNEI. With 6 bases clipped from V and 10 bases from J, the junction kept 11 bases outside the gene matches. The CDR3 is 13 residues long. For the CDR3, the DNA is TGTGCCAGCAGCAGGGACAGACAAGTCGACTACACCTTC. Protein: CASSRDRQVDYTF.

The chain couples TRBV27 to TRBJ2-3, with D perhaps TRBD1 (5 bases). This CDR3 has 15 residues. The germline V and J ends were trimmed by 7 bases and 2 bases, with 16 bases remaining between them. Germline V CDR1 and CDR2: MNHEY, SMNVEV (reference sequence). CDR3 in amino acids: CASTPRLGATDTQYF. In DNA form, the CDR3 reads TGTGCCAGCACCCCACGGTTAGGGGCCACAGATACGCAGTATTTT.

The chain joins TRBV7-9 to TRBJ2-1, with 8 bases that match TRBD1. V was pared by 1 base and J by 10 bases, with 6 bases of the junction left unmatched. This CDR3 has 14 amino acids. Per germline, CDR1 SEHNR and CDR2 FQNEAQ (reference sequence). The CDR3 coding sequence is TGTGCCAGCAGCTTAGGGTCCAGGGGGCACGAGCAGTTCTTC. As protein: CASSLGSRGHEQFF.

The rearrangement uses TRBV7-6 and TRBJ2-2; D gene unclear. Germline V lookup: CDR1 SGHVS, CDR2 FNYEAQ. The CDR3 is 14 residues long. V lost 7 bases and J lost 4, with 13 bases in between. CDR3 DNA sequence: TGTGCCAGCACCGTCGTGAGGAGCACCGGGGAGCTGTTTTTT. Amino acids: CASTVVRSTGELFF.

This clone was recorded once. The V and J genes are TRBV29-1 and TRBJ2-2, with 12 bases fitting TRBD1. This CDR3 has 18 residues. Germline assignment: CDR1 SQVTM and CDR2 ANQGSEA. V lost 4 bases and J lost 0; bases outside the gene matches: 9. The CDR3 DNA follows: TGCAGCGTTGGGGGACAGGGGGCTAGAGGCCCGAACACCGGGGAGCTGTTTTTT. It codes for CSVGGQGARGPNTGELFF.

The chain carries TRBV18 and TRBJ2-3, with D perhaps matching TRBD1 (5 bases). Per the germline V gene, CDR1 is KGHSH and CDR2 is LQKENI. V gave up 6 bases and J gave up 0 bases, with 7 bases separating them. CDR3 length: 13 residues. CDR3 amino acids: CASSRQSTDTQYF. The CDR3 region has the DNA TGTGCCAGCTCGCGACAGAGCACAGATACGCAGTATTTT.

In its sample, this clone was seen once. The chain is built from TRBV11-2 and TRBJ2-3; 11 bases map to TRBD1. Germline CDR1 reads SGHAT; CDR2 reads FQNNGV. The trim removed 4 bases at V and 5 bases at J, leaving 5 bases unmatched. The CDR3 sequence is 15 residues long. The CDR3 nucleotides are TGTGCCAGCAGCTCCGGACAGGGGGCAGTAGATACGCAGTATTTT. This gives the protein CASSSGQGAVDTQYF.

This chain connects TRBV2 to TRBJ1-2; the D gene is possibly TRBD1 (6 bases). V dropped 9 bases and J dropped 4 bases, with 12 bases sitting between them. The CDR3 contains 12 residues. Germline lookup yields CDR1 SNHLY and CDR2 FYNNEI. CDR3 coding DNA: TGTGCCAGTAGTAGGGGGGGCTATGGCTACACCTTC. It encodes CASSRGGYGYTF.

This rearrangement joins TRBV10-2 to TRBJ2-7; 9 bases fit TRBD2. This CDR3 comprises 12 residues. V lost 10 bases, J lost 3 bases, and 4 bases stayed unmatched. Germline CDR1 and CDR2: WSHSY and SAAADI. CDR3 coding DNA: TGCGCCACTCTAGCGGGAAACTACGAGCAGTACTTC. It codes for CATLAGNYEQYF.

The chain carries TRBV29-1 and TRBJ1-2, with TRBD1 identical over 9 bases. The CDR3 is 13 residues long. V gave up 7 bases and J gave up 5 bases; unmatched junction bases: 8. Looked up from germline, CDR1 is SQVTM and CDR2 is ANQGSEA. The CDR3 reads CSAATGGGYGYTF. The CDR3 region has the DNA TGCAGCGCTGCTACAGGGGGCGGTTATGGCTACACCTTC. Full variable domain (outside the CDR3, taken from reference TRBV29-1 and TRBJ1-2): SAVISQKPSRDICQRGTSLTIQCQVDSQVTMMFWYRQQPGQSLTLIATANQGSEATYESGFVIDKFPISRPNLTFSTLTVSNMSPEDSSIYLCSAATGGGYGYTFGSGTRLTVV.

This rearrangement joins TRBV7-7 to TRBJ2-5; 10 nucleotides match TRBD2. V shed 10 bases and J 5 bases; nucleotides not matched to a gene: 13. Germline-derived CDR1 and CDR2 are SSHAT and FNYEAQ (reference sequence). The CDR3 consists of 15 residues. CDR3 residues: CAILPRLAGVETQYF. As DNA, the CDR3 is TGTGCCATCTTACCGAGGCTAGCGGGGGTGGAGACCCAGTACTTC.

The table lists this clone with a few counts. V and J are TRBV6-4 and TRBJ1-4, with 8 bases matching TRBD1. Germline lookup yields CDR1 MRHNA and CDR2 SNTAGT. CDR3 length: 15 amino acids. Trimming cost V 4 bases and J 7 bases; bases outside gene matches: 8. The CDR3 DNA sequence: TGTGCCAGCAGTGCGAAGACAGGGGATGGTGAAAAACTGTTTTTT. As protein: CASSAKTGDGEKLFF.

The count of this clone is one. The chain joins TRBV7-2 to TRBJ2-4; D ambiguous. This CDR3 comprises 13 residues. Germline V gives CDR1 SGHTA, CDR2 FQGNSA. Trimming removed 7 bases from V and 0 bases from J, with 7 bases in between. This CDR3 reads CASTVRAKNIQYF. As DNA, the CDR3 is TGTGCCAGCACCGTTCGAGCCAAAAACATTCAGTACTTC.

J is TRBJ2-7 and V is TRBV11-2, with a possible D match to TRBD2 (5 bases). This CDR3 contains 15 residues. Germline CDR1 reads SGHAT; CDR2 reads FQNNGV. Trimming removed 7 bases at V and 4 bases at J, with 20 bases between. Written as DNA, the CDR3 is TGTGCCAGCACCCGCGGCGGGTCAACCCCTTACGAGCAGTACTTC. Translated, it gives CASTRGGSTPYEQYF.

The chain has TRBV7-2 and TRBJ2-5; D possibly corresponds to TRBD1 (6 bases). The CDR3 is made up of 14 amino acids. Trimming cost V 4 bases and J 11 bases, with 20 bases left between them. Germline values: CDR1 SGHTA, CDR2 FQGNSA. The CDR3 bases are TGTGCCAGCAGCTCATCCTCAGGGGTGGGAGAGCAGTACTTC. Protein: CASSSSSGVGEQYF.

This clone was seen a handful of times. The chain is built from TRBV4-3 and TRBJ2-7, with TRBD2 matching over 8 bases. V lost 2 bases and J lost 1; bases outside the gene matches: 4. Germline V gene sequence: CDR1 LGHNA, CDR2 YSLEER. CDR3 length equals 15 residues. This CDR3 is CASSQIAGSSYEQYF. CDR3 sequence (DNA): TGCGCCAGCAGCCAAATAGCGGGGTCTTCCTACGAGCAGTACTTC.

The chain combines TRBV4-1 with TRBJ2-1; 10 nucleotides align to TRBD2. The V and J ends lost 3 bases and 7 bases, in that order; junction bases with no gene match: 6. Germline V gene lookup returns CDR1 MGHRA and CDR2 YSYEKL. The length of the CDR3 is 15 residues. The CDR3 DNA follows: TGCGCCAGCAGCCAGGGTAGACTAGCGGGTAATGAGCAGTTCTTC. Amino acid sequence: CASSQGRLAGNEQFF.

This clone has just a few counts. The V call is TRBV19, the J call TRBJ2-7; 9 bases match TRBD2. The trim removed 7 bases at V and 4 bases at J, leaving 14 bases unmatched. Germline V lookup: CDR1 LNHDA, CDR2 SQIVND (reference sequence). The CDR3 runs 16 residues. As DNA, the CDR3 is TGTGCCAGTAACGGACGTTTGGCTAGCGGGAAGTACGAGCAGTACTTC. Amino acid sequence: CASNGRLASGKYEQYF.

The rearrangement uses TRBV5-1 and TRBJ2-5; 9 nucleotides align to TRBD1. The J call may be wrong; the DNA end is better matched by TRBJ2-7. The V gene's germline CDR1 is SGHRS and CDR2 YFSETQ. The CDR3 is made up of 15 amino acids. The CDR3 DNA sequence: TGCGCCAGCAGCTTTGAGGGGACAGGGTTAAGCGAGCAGTACTTC. This gives the protein CASSFEGTGLSEQYF.

The chain combines TRBV2 with TRBJ2-7, with 8 bases that match TRBD1. Trimming at V came to 5 bases and at J to 4 bases, leaving 10 bases not matched to a gene. The CDR3 sequence is 15 residues long. Germline-derived CDR1 and CDR2 are SNHLY and FYNNEI. CDR3 residues: CASSKGSGGLYEQYF. The DNA for the CDR3 is TGTGCCAGCAGTAAGGGGTCAGGGGGCTTGTACGAGCAGTACTTC.

The rearrangement uses TRBV2 and TRBJ2-3, with 9 positions matching TRBD2. Germline CDR1 and CDR2: SNHLY and FYNNEI. V lost 8 bases and J lost 5; bases outside the gene matches: 17. The CDR3 length is 17 residues. CDR3: CASHPGVRGGRGDTQYF. CDR3 sequence (DNA): TGTGCCAGCCACCCGGGGGTGCGGGGGGGCCGGGGAGATACGCAGTATTTT.

This clone was counted only a few times. This sequence joins TRBV5-5 and TRBJ1-6; TRBD1 matches at 7 bases. CDR1 and CDR2 from the germline V gene are SGHKS and YYEKEE (reference sequence). V shed 5 bases and J 6 bases; nucleotides not matched to a gene: 8. CDR3 size: 15 residues. The CDR3 DNA reads TGTGCCAGCAGTCCCCCGGGACAGTTTAATTCACCCCTCCACTTT. Protein sequence: CASSPPGQFNSPLHF.

The rearrangement uses TRBV15 and TRBJ2-3; 11 nucleotides match TRBD1. Germline V gene data show CDR1 as LNHNV and CDR2 as YYDKDF (reference sequence). Unmatched junction bases numbered 5, after V lost 0 bases and J lost 3 bases. The length of the CDR3 is 17 residues. Written as DNA, the CDR3 is TGTGCCACCAGCAGAGATATGGACAGGGGGCGAACAGATACGCAGTATTTT. This gives the protein CATSRDMDRGRTDTQYF.

The V and J genes are TRBV5-1 and TRBJ2-5; D is ambiguous. Germline V gene lookup returns CDR1 SGHRS and CDR2 YFSETQ. Trimming stripped 2 bases from V and 1 base from J, with 12 bases between. The CDR3 loop spans 15 amino acids. CDR3 amino acids: CASSLDNTRQETQYF. The CDR3 DNA reads TGCGCCAGCAGCTTAGATAACACCCGCCAAGAGACCCAGTACTTC.